Listed below are T cell receptor beta chains from one sample, sequenced in a study of chemoradiotherapy in HPV16-positive cancers. Clones were read by immunoSEQ multiplex PCR, and TCRdb kept only the in-frame ones, dropping some. This sample has about 68,000 clones, with approximately 91% found just once. This sample comprised blood, obtained from a patient who underwent chemoradiotherapy. These TCRs come from a human donor with HPV-associated anogenital cancer. CDR3s include the opening cysteine and the closing phenylalanine or tryptophan. D genes are given only for firm matches. Clone size is shown for a subset of rows, as once, few, many or a class of expanded clone.

j_call	clone_size	v_call	d_call	cdr3_aa	cdr3_nt
TRBJ2-2	.	TRBV5-1	TRBD1	CASSSTGTANTGELFF	TGCGCCAGCAGCTCTACCGGGACAGCGAACACCGGGGAGCTGTTTTTT
TRBJ1-3	.	TRBV9	.	CASSVIDTSNTIYF	TGTGCCAGCAGCGTCATAGACACCTCCAACACCATATATTTT
TRBJ2-7	.	TRBV5-1	.	CASSLEASSYEQYF	TGCGCCAGCAGCTTGGAGGCATCGTCGTACGAGCAGTACTTC
TRBJ2-1	.	TRBV4-1	TRBD2	CASSQRTSASSYNEQFF	TGCGCCAGCAGCCAACGGACTAGCGCCAGCTCCTACAATGAGCAGTTCTTC
TRBJ1-4	.	TRBV5-1	TRBD1	CASSLGQGHWDEKLFF	TGCGCCAGCAGCTTGGGACAGGGCCACTGGGATGAAAAACTGTTTTTT
TRBJ2-7	.	TRBV5-1	.	CASSSTDYYEQYF	TGCGCCAGCAGCTCGACAGACTACTACGAGCAGTACTTC
TRBJ1-2	.	TRBV7-9	.	CASSELDIAGYTF	TGTGCCAGCAGCGAACTGGATATTGCGGGCTACACCTTC
TRBJ2-7	.	TRBV11-2	TRBD2	CASSLMGLAGVAHEQYF	TGTGCCAGCAGCTTAATGGGACTAGCGGGAGTTGCCCACGAGCAGTACTTC
TRBJ2-1	.	TRBV7-2	TRBD2	CASSLRAPSGVVGNEQFF	TGTGCCAGCAGCTTAAGGGCCCCTAGCGGGGTGGTGGGCAATGAGCAGTTCTTC
TRBJ2-3	.	TRBV9	.	CASSVDSSTDTQYF	TGTGCCAGCAGCGTAGACTCTAGCACAGATACGCAGTATTTT
TRBJ1-4	.	TRBV28	TRBD1	CASSFIMGQGALVGEKLFF	TGTGCCAGCAGTTTCATTATGGGACAGGGGGCTTTAGTCGGTGAAAAACTGTTTTTT
TRBJ2-3	.	TRBV7-9	TRBD1	CASSARSGGRADTQYF	TGTGCCAGCAGCGCGAGGTCAGGGGGCCGGGCAGATACGCAGTATTTT
TRBJ1-2	.	TRBV9	.	CASSVPYSNYGYTF	TGTGCCAGCAGCGTACCTTACAGTAACTATGGCTACACCTTC
TRBJ2-1	once	TRBV11-3	TRBD1	CASSSDRGRVFF	TGTGCCAGCAGCTCCGACAGGGGGCGCGTGTTCTTC